The 13 T cell receptor beta chains below all came from one sample that was sequenced in a study of blood T cell repertoires in COVID-19. This table comes from immunoSEQ multiplex PCR, and its TCRdb copy is limited to in-frame clones, with some not included. Altogether 85,000 to 90,000 clones are present, approximately 89% being singletons, with the ten largest covering about 5.2%. The sample comprised peripheral blood. These receptors all stem from a woman older than 75 with active COVID-19.

The CDR3 region has the DNA TGTGCCAGCTCCTATCTCCCTCACAATGAGCAGTTCTTC. Translation gives CASSYLPHNEQFF. The chain is built from TRBV18 and TRBJ2-1; D uncertain. Trimming cost V 6 bases and J 5 bases, with 11 bases left between them. CDR1 is KGHSH and CDR2 is LQKENI in the germline V gene. The CDR3 covers 13 residues.

This chain links TRBV27 with TRBJ2-7; D is perhaps TRBD2 (5 bases). The CDR3 sequence is 19 residues long. CDR1 and CDR2 (germline): MNHEY, SMNVEV (reference sequence). Trimming took off 3 bases at V and 0 bases at J, with 24 bases between the two ends. CDR3 sequence: CASSFLMGDVGSDSYEQYF. In DNA, the CDR3 is TGTGCCAGCAGTTTCCTTATGGGTGATGTGGGGAGTGACTCCTACGAGCAGTACTTC.

This chain uses TRBV4-2 with TRBJ2-3, with 14 bases that match TRBD2. The germline V gene has CDR1 LGHNA and CDR2 YNFKEQ. This CDR3 has 18 residues. V dropped 0 bases and J dropped 4; count of bases not matched to a gene: 6. The CDR3 protein is CASSQEQGTSGSPDTQYF. The CDR3 DNA sequence: TGTGCCAGCAGCCAAGAACAGGGGACTAGCGGGAGTCCAGATACGCAGTATTTT.

The table lists this clone with a count of one. In DNA, the CDR3 is TGTGCCAGCAGTTTAAGTGCTAGCGGGAGAACCGGGGAGCTGTTTTTT. Translated, it gives CASSLSASGRTGELFF. The J gene is TRBJ2-2, the V gene TRBV28, with TRBD2 matching over 10 bases. Unmatched junction bases numbered 5, after V lost 2 bases and J lost 5 bases. Germline V gene data show CDR1 as MDHEN and CDR2 as SYDVKM. CDR3 length equals 16 residues.

This chain links TRBV7-2 with TRBJ2-7, with 8 bases that match TRBD2. The J segment lost 7 bases and the V segment lost 5 bases, leaving 16 bases of the junction unmatched. Germline lookup yields CDR1 SGHTA and CDR2 FQGNSA. The length of the CDR3 is 16 residues. CDR3 amino acids: CASSPVPGLVAREQYF. The DNA of the CDR3 is TGTGCCAGCAGCCCTGTTCCGGGACTAGTTGCTCGGGAGCAGTACTTC.

The chain links TRBV7-2 to TRBJ2-7, with 7 bases matching TRBD1. The CDR3 consists of 14 residues. J was trimmed by 9 bases and V by 5 bases; bases with no gene match: 13. The germline gives CDR1 SGHTA, CDR2 FQGNSA. CDR3 bases: TGTGCCAGCAGCCCGAGGGACACCCGGACAGGGCAGTACTTC. Translation gives CASSPRDTRTGQYF.

This clone was recorded a few times. V and J are TRBV9 and TRBJ2-6; TRBD2 matches at 9 bases. In germline, CDR1 is SGDLS, CDR2 YYNGEE. V dropped 0 bases and J dropped 0; count of bases not matched to a gene: 13. The length of the CDR3 is 21 residues. The CDR3 sequence: CASSVGLGSGSLRSGANVLTF. CDR3 in DNA: TGTGCCAGCAGCGTAGGTTTGGGTAGCGGGAGTCTCCGCTCTGGGGCCAACGTCCTGACTTTC. Combining the CDR3 with reference TRBV9 and TRBJ2-6 gives the whole variable domain DSGVTQTPKHLITATGQRVTLRCSPRSGDLSVYWYQQSLDQGLQFLIQYYNGEERAKGNILERFSAQQFPDLHSELNLSSLELGDSALYFCASSVGLGSGSLRSGANVLTFGAGSRLTVL.

The chain links TRBV7-3 to TRBJ2-1; 9 bases line up with TRBD2. The V and J ends lost 2 bases and 9 bases, in that order; junction bases with no gene match: 8. The CDR3 is 15 residues long. CDR1 SGHTA and CDR2 FQGTGA come from the germline V gene. CDR3 DNA sequence: TGTGCCAGCAGCTTAGCGCTAGCGGGAAAGGGTGAGCAGTTCTTC. Protein sequence: CASSLALAGKGEQFF.

The rearrangement links TRBV7-6 to TRBJ2-1, with 13 bases that match TRBD2. V lost 5 bases to trimming and J lost 2 bases; unmatched junction nucleotides: 9. The CDR3 contains 18 residues. Germline V CDR1 and CDR2: SGHVS, FNYEAQ. The CDR3 spells CASSQGTLAGGAYNEQFF. CDR3 bases: TGTGCCAGCAGCCAAGGAACACTAGCGGGAGGGGCCTACAATGAGCAGTTCTTC.

The chain employs TRBV11-2 and TRBJ2-1; D gene unclear. CDR1 SGHAT and CDR2 FQNNGV come from the germline V gene. V lost 1 base and J 8 bases, leaving 3 bases between the germline ends. The CDR3 is 11 residues long. Here the CDR3 reads CASSLVDEQFF. The CDR3 nucleotides are TGTGCCAGCAGCTTAGTAGATGAGCAGTTCTTC.

This rearrangement joins TRBV18 to TRBJ2-4; 8 bases align to TRBD2. The CDR3 is 16 amino acids. Germline values: CDR1 KGHSH, CDR2 LQKENI. V gave up 6 bases and J gave up 7 bases; unmatched junction bases: 14. This CDR3 reads CASSPGNTGGWNIQYF. CDR3 coding DNA: TGTGCCAGCTCTCCAGGGAACACGGGAGGGTGGAACATTCAGTACTTC.

The V call is TRBV5-6, the J call TRBJ2-1; D remains unclear. The CDR3 spans 13 residues. Trimming removed 4 bases at V and 9 bases at J, with 14 bases between. The germline V gene has CDR1 SGHDT and CDR2 YYEEEE. For the CDR3, the DNA is TGTGCCAGCAGCAGTGGAGTCACGGTTGAGCAGTTCTTC. It encodes CASSSGVTVEQFF.

V gene TRBV9 combines with J gene TRBJ2-5; D perhaps matches TRBD2 (7 bases). Trimming shortened V by 4 bases and J by 1 base, and 14 bases separated the two germline ends. This CDR3 is 15 amino acids long. CDR1 SGDLS and CDR2 YYNGEE come from the germline V gene. The CDR3 reads CASSPGGSPQETQYF. For the CDR3, the DNA is TGTGCCAGCAGCCCGGGGGGCTCACCCCAAGAGACCCAGTACTTC.